This entry describes one T cell receptor beta chain. What it recognizes is unknown. TCRdb processed the reads anew with MiXCR; each CDR3 protein has one entry. Of about 920,000 distinct CDR3 sequences listed, roughly 31% are singletons. These data originate in a study of T cell repertoires in cytomegalovirus infection. Across the study: Selected CMV epitopes included recently identified HLA-C-restricted ones as well as well-studied HLA-B-restricted ones. Both CMV infection and a matching HLA type were indicated by public TCR beta signatures.

V trimming: 2 bases; J trimming: 0 bases; junction bases outside the gene matches: 27. Germline loops: CDR1 MNHEY, CDR2 SVGEGT. CDR3 length: 23 residues. Study results and caveats: Summed public TCR beta family frequency identified CMV carriers bearing the relevant HLA. The ex vivo response was dominated by HLA-C-restricted CMV-specific TCR beta clonotypes.

This clonotype was sampled from a human donor in good health (CMV status not recorded). Some clones in this sample may be carry-over from other donors' samples. The specimen comprised cultured CD8+ T cells from PBMCs, sampled from culture after CMV antigen stimulation. The chain uses TRBV6-2 or TRBV6-3 and TRBJ1-1; 7 bases map to TRBD1. The CDR3 DNA is TGTGCCAGCAGTTACGCGTTCCATGCAGAGCAAGGACAGGACGAGGAAATGAACACTGAAGCTTTCTTT. Translating it yields CASSYAFHAEQGQDEEMNTEAFF.